This T cell receptor (beta chain) stems from a study of T cells in localized non-small cell lung cancer. Findings and limits, study-wide: Higher adjacent-lung clonality was associated with shorter survival. Median approximately 58 top-100 tumor clones were shared with paired adjacent lung. Sequencing, confined to only one tumor region, leaves heterogeneity possible.

Assay: immunoSEQ multiplex PCR; the TCRdb copy retains only in-frame clones and omits some. The sample carries approximately 41,000 clones, roughly nine tenths recorded once. The CDR3 spans 13 residues. The germline gives CDR1 LNHDA, CDR2 SQIVND (reference sequence). V was shortened by 6 bases and J by 6 bases, with 14 bases between the two germline ends. This clone was counted a single time. The target antigen is unknown. The sequenced sample was PBMCs, obtained before any cancer treatment. J is TRBJ1-2 and V is TRBV19; no definite D call. The source is a woman aged 35 to 69 with stage II lung adenocarcinoma. The CDR3 is CASSPETGNGYTF. For the CDR3, the DNA is TGTGCCAGTAGCCCCGAAACCGGGAATGGCTACACCTTC.